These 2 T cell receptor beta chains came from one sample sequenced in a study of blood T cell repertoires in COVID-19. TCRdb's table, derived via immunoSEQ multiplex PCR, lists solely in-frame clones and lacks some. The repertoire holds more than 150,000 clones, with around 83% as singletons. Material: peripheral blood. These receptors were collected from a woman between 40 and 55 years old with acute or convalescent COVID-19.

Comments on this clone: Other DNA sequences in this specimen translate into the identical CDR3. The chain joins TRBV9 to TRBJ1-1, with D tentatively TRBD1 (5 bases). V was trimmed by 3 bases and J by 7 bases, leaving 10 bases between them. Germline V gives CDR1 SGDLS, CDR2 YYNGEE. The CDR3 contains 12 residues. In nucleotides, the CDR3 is TGTGCCAGCAGCGCGGACACTGTTGAAGCTTTCTTT. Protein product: CASSADTVEAFF.

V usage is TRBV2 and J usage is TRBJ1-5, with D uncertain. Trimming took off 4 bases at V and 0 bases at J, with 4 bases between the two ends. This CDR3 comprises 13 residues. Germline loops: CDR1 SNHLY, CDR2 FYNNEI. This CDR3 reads CASSGVSNQPQHF. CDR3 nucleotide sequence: TGTGCCAGCAGTGGAGTTAGCAATCAGCCCCAGCATTTT. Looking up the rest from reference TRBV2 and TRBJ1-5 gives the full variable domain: EPEVTQTPSHQVTQMGQEVILRCVPISNHLYFYWYRQILGQKVEFLVSFYNNEISEKSEIFDDQFSVERPDGSNFTLKIRSTKLEDSAMYFCASSGVSNQPQHFGDGTRLSIL.